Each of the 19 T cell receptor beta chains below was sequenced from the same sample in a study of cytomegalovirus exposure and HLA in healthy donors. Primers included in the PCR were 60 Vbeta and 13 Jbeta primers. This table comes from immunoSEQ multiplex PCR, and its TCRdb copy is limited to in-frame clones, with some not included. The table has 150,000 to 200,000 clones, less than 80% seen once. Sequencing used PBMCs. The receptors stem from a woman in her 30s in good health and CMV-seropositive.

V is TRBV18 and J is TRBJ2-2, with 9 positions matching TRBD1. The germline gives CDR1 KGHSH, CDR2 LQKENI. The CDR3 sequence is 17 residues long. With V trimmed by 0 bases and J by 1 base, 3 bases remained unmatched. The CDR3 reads CASSPPGQGWNTGELFF. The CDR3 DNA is TGTGCCAGCTCACCACCCGGACAGGGGTGGAACACCGGGGAGCTGTTTTTT.

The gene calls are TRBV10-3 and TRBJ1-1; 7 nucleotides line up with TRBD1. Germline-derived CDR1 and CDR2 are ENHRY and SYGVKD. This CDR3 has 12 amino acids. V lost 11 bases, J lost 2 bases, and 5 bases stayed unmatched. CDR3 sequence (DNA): TGTGCCTCGAGACAGGGAAACACTGAAGCTTTCTTT. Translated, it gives CASRQGNTEAFF.

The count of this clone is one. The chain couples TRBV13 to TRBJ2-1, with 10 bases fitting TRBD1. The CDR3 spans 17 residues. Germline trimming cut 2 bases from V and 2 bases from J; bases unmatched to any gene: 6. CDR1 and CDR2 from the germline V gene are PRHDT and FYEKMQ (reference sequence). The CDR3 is CASSLRAGQGTYNEQFF. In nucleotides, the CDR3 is TGTGCCAGCAGCTTACGCGCGGGACAGGGGACCTACAATGAGCAGTTCTTC.

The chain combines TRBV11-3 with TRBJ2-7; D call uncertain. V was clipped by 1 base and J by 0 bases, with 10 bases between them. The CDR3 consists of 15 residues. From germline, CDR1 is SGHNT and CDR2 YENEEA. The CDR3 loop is CASSLVPGLSYEQYF. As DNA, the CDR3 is TGTGCCAGCAGCTTAGTTCCGGGTCTCTCCTACGAGCAGTACTTC.

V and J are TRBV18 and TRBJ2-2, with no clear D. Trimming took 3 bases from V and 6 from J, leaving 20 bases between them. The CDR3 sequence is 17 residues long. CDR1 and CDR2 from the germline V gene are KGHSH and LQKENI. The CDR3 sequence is CASSPQSVIGLAGELFF. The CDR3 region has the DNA TGTGCCAGCTCACCGCAGAGCGTTATCGGATTGGCCGGGGAGCTGTTTTTT.

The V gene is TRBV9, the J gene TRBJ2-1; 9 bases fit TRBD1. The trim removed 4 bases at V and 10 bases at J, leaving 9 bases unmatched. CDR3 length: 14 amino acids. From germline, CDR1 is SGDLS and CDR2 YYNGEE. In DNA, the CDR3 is TGTGCCAGCAGCCCGGGACAGGGAAGTAACGAGCAGTTCTTC. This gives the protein CASSPGQGSNEQFF.

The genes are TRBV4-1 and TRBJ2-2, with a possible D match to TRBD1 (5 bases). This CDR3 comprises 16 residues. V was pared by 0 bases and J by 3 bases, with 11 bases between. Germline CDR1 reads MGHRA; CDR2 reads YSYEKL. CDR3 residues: CASSQDLRGHTGELFF. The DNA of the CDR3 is TGCGCCAGCAGCCAAGATCTTAGGGGCCACACCGGGGAGCTGTTTTTT.

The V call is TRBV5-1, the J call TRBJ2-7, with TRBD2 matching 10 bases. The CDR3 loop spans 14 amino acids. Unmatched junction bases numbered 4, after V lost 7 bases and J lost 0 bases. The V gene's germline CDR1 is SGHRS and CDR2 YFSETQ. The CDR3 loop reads CASAIAGGSYEQYF. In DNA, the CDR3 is TGCGCCAGCGCGATAGCGGGAGGCTCCTACGAGCAGTACTTC.

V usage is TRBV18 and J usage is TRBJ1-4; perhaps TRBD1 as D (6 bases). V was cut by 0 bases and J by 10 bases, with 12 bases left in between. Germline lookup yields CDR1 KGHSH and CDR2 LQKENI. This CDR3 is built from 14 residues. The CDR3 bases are TGTGCCAGCTCACCACCAAAGGGAGGGGGAAAACTGTTTTTT. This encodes CASSPPKGGGKLFF.

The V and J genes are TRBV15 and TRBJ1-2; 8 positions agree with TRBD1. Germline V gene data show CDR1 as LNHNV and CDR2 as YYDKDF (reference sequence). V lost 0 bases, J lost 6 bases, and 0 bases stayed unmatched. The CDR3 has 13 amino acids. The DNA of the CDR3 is TGTGCCACCAGCAGAGAACAGGGGGATGGCTACACCTTC. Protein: CATSREQGDGYTF.

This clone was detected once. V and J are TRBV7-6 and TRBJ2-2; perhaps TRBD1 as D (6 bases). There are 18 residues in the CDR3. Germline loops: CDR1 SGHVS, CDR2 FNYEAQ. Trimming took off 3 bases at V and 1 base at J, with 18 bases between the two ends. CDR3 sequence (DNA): TGTGCCAGCAGCTTCACCCTCCGGGACACAAAGAACACCGGGGAGCTGTTTTTT. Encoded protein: CASSFTLRDTKNTGELFF.

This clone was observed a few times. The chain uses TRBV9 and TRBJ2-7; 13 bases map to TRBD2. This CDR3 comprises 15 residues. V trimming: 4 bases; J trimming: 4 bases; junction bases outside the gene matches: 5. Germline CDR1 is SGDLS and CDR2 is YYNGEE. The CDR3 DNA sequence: TGTGCCAGCAGCCCTTGGACTAGCGGGGGATACGAGCAGTACTTC. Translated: CASSPWTSGGYEQYF.

The CDR3 DNA sequence: TGTGCCACCAGCAGTCCGGGGACAGGGGCCTACGAGCAGTACTTC. Amino acids: CATSSPGTGAYEQYF. The J gene is TRBJ2-7, the V gene TRBV15; 10 bases fit TRBD1. This CDR3 spans 15 amino acids. V lost 3 bases, J lost 2 bases, and 4 bases stayed unmatched. Germline V gene lookup returns CDR1 LNHNV and CDR2 YYDKDF (reference sequence).

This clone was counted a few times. In DNA, the CDR3 is TGTGCTAGTGCGGGGGGGGGAGGGGAGACCCAGTACTTC. This codes for CASAGGGGETQYF. The chain combines TRBV12-5 with TRBJ2-5; 8 bases are shared with TRBD2. V shed 7 bases and J 5 bases; nucleotides not matched to a gene: 6. This CDR3 region has 13 residues. Germline CDR1 reads LGHNT; CDR2 reads FRNRAP.

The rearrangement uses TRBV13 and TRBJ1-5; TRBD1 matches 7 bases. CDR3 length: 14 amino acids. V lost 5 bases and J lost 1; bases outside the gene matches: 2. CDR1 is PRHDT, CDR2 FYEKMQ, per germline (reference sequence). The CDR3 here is CASSLQGSNQPQHF. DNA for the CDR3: TGTGCCAGCAGCCTACAGGGGAGCAATCAGCCCCAGCATTTT.

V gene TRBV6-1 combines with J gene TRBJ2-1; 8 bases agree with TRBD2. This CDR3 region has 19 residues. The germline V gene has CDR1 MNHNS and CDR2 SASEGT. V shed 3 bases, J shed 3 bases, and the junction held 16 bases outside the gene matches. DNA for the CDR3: TGTGCCAGCAGTGATTACGGGGGGGTCCTATGGGGGAACTACAATGAGCAGTTCTTC. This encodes CASSDYGGVLWGNYNEQFF.

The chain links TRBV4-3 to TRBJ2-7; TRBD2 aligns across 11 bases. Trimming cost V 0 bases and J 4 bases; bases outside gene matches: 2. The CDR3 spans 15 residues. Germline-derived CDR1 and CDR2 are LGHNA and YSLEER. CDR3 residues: CASSQEIAGGYEQYF. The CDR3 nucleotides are TGCGCCAGCAGCCAAGAAATAGCGGGAGGGTACGAGCAGTACTTC.

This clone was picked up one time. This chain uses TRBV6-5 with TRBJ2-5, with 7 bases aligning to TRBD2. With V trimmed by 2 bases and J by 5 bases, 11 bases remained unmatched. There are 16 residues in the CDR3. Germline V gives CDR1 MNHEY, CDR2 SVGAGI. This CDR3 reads CASSYGWGGGSETQYF. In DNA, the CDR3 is TGTGCCAGCAGTTACGGATGGGGGGGAGGGTCGGAGACCCAGTACTTC.

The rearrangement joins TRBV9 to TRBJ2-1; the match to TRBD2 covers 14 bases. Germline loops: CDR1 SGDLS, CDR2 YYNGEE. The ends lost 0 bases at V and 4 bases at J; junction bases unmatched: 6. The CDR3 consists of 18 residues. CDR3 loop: CASSVGTSGRPEYNEQFF. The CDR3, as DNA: TGTGCCAGCAGCGTAGGGACTAGCGGGAGGCCCGAGTACAATGAGCAGTTCTTC.